Described below is a single TCR beta chain sequence and its context. Antigen: not known. This sample is part of a study of shared clonotypes between healthy human individuals. Findings and caveats of the study: In this cohort, only blood was sampled, and tissue repertoires likely differ.

The investigators split CD4+ cells into a CD45RA+ naive subset and a CD45RA-negative memory subset. This CDR3 is 16 amino acids long. Germline V gives CDR1 MDHEN, CDR2 SYDVKM. The germline V and J ends were trimmed by 7 bases and 1 base, with 16 bases remaining between them. The table came from immunoSEQ multiplex PCR; TCRdb's copy has only in-frame clones and leaves some out. The repertoire holds approximately 2.4 million clones, with approximately 94% as singletons. Sequenced: naive CD4+ T cells sorted from blood. Subset here: CD45RA+ positively selected. The receptor was isolated from a man between 18 and 29 years old in good health. The V gene is TRBV28, the J gene TRBJ2-2, with D possibly called TRBD1 or TRBD2 (6 bases each). CDR3 DNA: TGTGCCAGCATCTCCCTGGGGGGCCAGAACACCGGGGAGCTGTTTTTT. Protein: CASISLGGQNTGELFF. The variable domain in full, with the rest retrieved from reference TRBV28 and TRBJ2-2, is DVKVTQSSRYLVKRTGEKVFLECVQDMDHENMFWYRQDPGLGLRLIYFSYDVKMKEKGDIPEGYSVSREKKERFSLILESASTNQTSMYLCASISLGGQNTGELFFGEGSRLTVL.